This section outlines one T cell receptor (beta chain) sequence together with its context. Its specificity is unknown. The treatment: randomized to nivolumab then ipilimumab (arm A) or the reverse (arm B). These data belong to a study of sequential checkpoint blockade in melanoma. The study's findings and limits: Mutational load did not correlate with tumor T-cell fraction or clonality.

The CDR3 covers 14 residues. V was shortened by 5 bases and J by 0 bases, with 8 bases between the two germline ends. Per germline, CDR1 SGHRS and CDR2 YFSETQ. Sequenced by immunoSEQ multiplex PCR; TCRdb stores in-frame clones only, minus some. The data contain fewer than 4,500 clones, roughly 25% of them singletons. This chain links TRBV5-1 with TRBJ1-4, with D possibly TRBD1 on 5 matching bases. This receptor was obtained from a human donor with melanoma. The specimen was tumor tissue (inferred from file names), collected from a patient given nivolumab and ipilimumab in sequence. CDR3 DNA sequence: TGCGCCAGCAGGCTACAGGCAACTAATGAAAAACTGTTTTTT. Amino acid sequence: CASRLQATNEKLFF.